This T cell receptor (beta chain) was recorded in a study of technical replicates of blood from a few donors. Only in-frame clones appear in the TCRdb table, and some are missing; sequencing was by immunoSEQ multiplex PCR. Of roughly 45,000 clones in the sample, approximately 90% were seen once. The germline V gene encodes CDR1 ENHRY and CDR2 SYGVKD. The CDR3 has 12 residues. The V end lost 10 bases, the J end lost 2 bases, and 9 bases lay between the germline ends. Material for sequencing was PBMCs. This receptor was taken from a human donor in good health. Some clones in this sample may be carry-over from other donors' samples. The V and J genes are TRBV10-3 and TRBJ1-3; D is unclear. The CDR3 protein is CATGEAGNTIYF. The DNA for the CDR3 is TGTGCCACCGGGGAAGCTGGAAACACCATATATTTT.